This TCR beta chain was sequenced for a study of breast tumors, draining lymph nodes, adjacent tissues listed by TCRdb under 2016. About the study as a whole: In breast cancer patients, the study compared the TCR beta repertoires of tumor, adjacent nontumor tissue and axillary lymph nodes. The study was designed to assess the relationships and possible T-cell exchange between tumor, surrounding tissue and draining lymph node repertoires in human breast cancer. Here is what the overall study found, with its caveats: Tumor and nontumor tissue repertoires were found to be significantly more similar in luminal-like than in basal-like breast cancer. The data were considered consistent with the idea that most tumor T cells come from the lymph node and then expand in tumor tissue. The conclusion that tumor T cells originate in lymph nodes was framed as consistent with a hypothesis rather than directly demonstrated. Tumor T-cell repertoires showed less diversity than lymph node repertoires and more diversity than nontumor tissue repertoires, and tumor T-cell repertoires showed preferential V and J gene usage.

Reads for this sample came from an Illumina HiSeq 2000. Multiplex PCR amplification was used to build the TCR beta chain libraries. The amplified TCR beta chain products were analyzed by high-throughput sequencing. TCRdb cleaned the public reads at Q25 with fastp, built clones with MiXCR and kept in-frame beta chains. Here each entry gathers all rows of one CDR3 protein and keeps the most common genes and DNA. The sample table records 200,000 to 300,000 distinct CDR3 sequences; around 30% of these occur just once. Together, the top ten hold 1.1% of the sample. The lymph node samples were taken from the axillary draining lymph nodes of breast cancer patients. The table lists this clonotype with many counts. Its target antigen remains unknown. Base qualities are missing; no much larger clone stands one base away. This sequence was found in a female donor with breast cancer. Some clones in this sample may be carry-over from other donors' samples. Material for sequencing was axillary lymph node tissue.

The CDR3 region reads CSAPPFGSSYNSPLHF. In nucleotides, the sequence is TGCAGTGCTCCTCCGTTTGGGAGCTCCTATAATTCACCCCTCCACTTT. The chain couples TRBV20-1 to TRBJ1-6; too little of a D gene remains to name it. The germline V gene (reference sequence) provides CDR1 DFQATT and CDR2 SNEGSKA. A distance of 14 bases separates the germline ends of V and J, which lose 5 bases and 0 bases respectively. The CDR3 goes from the cysteine to the phenylalanine over 16 residues. Only the CDR3 portion is preserved as DNA: 48 bases, with reading frame beginning at the first base.